These 10 T cell receptor beta chains originate from one sample sequenced in a study of T cell changes during pregnancy in multiple sclerosis. Profiled with immunoSEQ multiplex PCR; TCRdb holds only in-frame clones, not every one. The data show tens of thousands of clones, roughly 89% seen once. Sample: peripheral blood, taken after pregnancy. The origin of the receptors is a female donor in good health, enrolled as a control in a pregnancy study.

Regarding this clone: Different DNA sequences within this sample yield the same CDR3. This chain links TRBV15 with TRBJ2-3, with 11 nucleotides matching TRBD1. V lost 3 bases, J lost 2 bases, and 1 base stayed unmatched. The germline gives CDR1 LNHNV, CDR2 YYDKDF (reference sequence). This CDR3 is 15 amino acids long. CDR3 coding DNA: TGTGCCACCAGCAGGGGACAGGGGGACACAGATACGCAGTATTTT. It specifies CATSRGQGDTDTQYF.

V is TRBV6-1 and J is TRBJ2-7; 7 nucleotides agree with TRBD1. The ends lost 4 bases at V and 4 bases at J; junction bases unmatched: 16. CDR1 MNHNS and CDR2 SASEGT come from the germline V gene. This CDR3 contains 17 residues. The CDR3 nucleotides read TGTGCCAGCAGTGGATCCAAAGGTGGGGACAGCCTATACGAGCAGTACTTC. Residues: CASSGSKGGDSLYEQYF.

The chain couples TRBV2 to TRBJ1-5; TRBD1 matches 7 bases. CDR1 is SNHLY and CDR2 is FYNNEI in the germline V gene. The CDR3 runs to 13 residues. Trimming cost V 7 bases and J 3 bases; bases outside gene matches: 3. The CDR3 sequence is CASTQGDNQPQHF. In DNA, the CDR3 is TGTGCCAGCACCCAGGGGGACAATCAGCCCCAGCATTTT. Looking up the rest from reference TRBV2 and TRBJ1-5 gives the full variable domain: EPEVTQTPSHQVTQMGQEVILRCVPISNHLYFYWYRQILGQKVEFLVSFYNNEISEKSEIFDDQFSVERPDGSNFTLKIRSTKLEDSAMYFCASTQGDNQPQHFGDGTRLSIL.

V gene TRBV10-1 combines with J gene TRBJ2-7, with 8 bases identical to TRBD2. Germline lookup yields CDR1 WNHNN and CDR2 SYGVQD (reference sequence). The CDR3 length is 15 residues. With V trimmed by 3 bases and J by 3 bases, 7 bases remained unmatched. The CDR3 loop is CASSDTVAGYYEQYF. CDR3 in DNA: TGCGCCAGCAGTGATACGGTAGCGGGATACTACGAGCAGTACTTC.

Concerning this clone: One end of the junction is discordant with germline, which a read error may explain. V and J are TRBV9 and TRBJ2-7; the match to TRBD1 covers 12 bases. The CDR3 contains 16 residues. Germline CDR1 reads SGDLS; CDR2 reads YYNGEE. This CDR3 is CASSASGTGGSHEQYF. The CDR3 nucleotides are TGTGCCAGCAGCGCGTCCGGGACAGGGGGCTCCCACGAGCAGTACTTC. The full variable domain, with the rest looked up from reference TRBV9 and TRBJ2-7, is DSGVTQTPKHLITATGQRVTLRCSPRSGDLSVYWYQQSLDQGLQFLIQYYNGEERAKGNILERFSAQQFPDLHSELNLSSLELGDSALYFCASSASGTGGSHEQYFGPGTRLTVT.

CDR3 sequence: CASSLTGFSNQPQHF. The CDR3 nucleotides read TGTGCCAGCAGCTTGACAGGGTTTAGCAATCAGCCCCAGCATTTT. The V gene is TRBV6-1, the J gene TRBJ1-5; 7 bases map to TRBD1. V was clipped by 6 bases and J by 0 bases; unmatched bases: 5. The CDR3 sequence is 15 residues long. Germline V gene sequence: CDR1 MNHNS, CDR2 SASEGT.

The chain couples TRBV28 to TRBJ2-1; TRBD2 matches at 11 bases. Trimming removed 6 bases from V and 6 bases from J; junction bases left unmatched: 7. The CDR3 runs 15 residues. Germline CDR1 and CDR2: MDHEN and SYDVKM. Written as DNA, the CDR3 is TGTGCCAGCAGCCAAACTAGCGGGAGATTCAATGAGCAGTTCTTC. It encodes CASSQTSGRFNEQFF.

This rearrangement joins TRBV2 to TRBJ2-2, with TRBD2 matching 8 bases. Germline V gives CDR1 SNHLY, CDR2 FYNNEI. The CDR3 contains 15 residues. Here the CDR3 reads CAVPPTSGNTGELFF. DNA of the CDR3: TGTGCAGTCCCCCCAACTAGCGGGAACACCGGGGAGCTGTTTTTT.

V gene TRBV9 combines with J gene TRBJ2-7; no firm D call. Germline loops: CDR1 SGDLS, CDR2 YYNGEE. This CDR3 is built from 14 residues. Trimming left V 4 bases short and J 0 bases short, with 11 bases between. CDR3 sequence reads: CASSPRVNSYEQYF. The CDR3 coding sequence is TGTGCCAGCAGCCCCCGAGTGAACTCCTACGAGCAGTACTTC.

The V call is TRBV7-6, the J call TRBJ1-6, with a possible D match to TRBD1 (6 bases). Germline CDR1 reads SGHVS; CDR2 reads FNYEAQ. Trimming took 4 bases from V and 0 from J, leaving 7 bases between them. This CDR3 region has 15 residues. The CDR3 here is CASSSDSSYNSPLHF. DNA of the CDR3: TGTGCCAGCAGCTCGGACAGCTCCTATAATTCACCCCTCCACTTT.